A selection of T cell receptor beta chains follows, all from one sample in a study of shared clonotypes between healthy human individuals. Profiling relied on immunoSEQ multiplex PCR, and the TCRdb table lists in-frame clones only, not all of them. The sample lists over a million clones, around 98% occurring once. The sample was naive CD4+ T cells sorted from blood. Source of these receptors: a man aged 25-45 years in good health. The CDR3 runs from the conserved cysteine through the conserved F or W. A D gene is named only where the DNA matches it firmly. Some rows have no size entry. The others give once, few or many, or a class for an expanded clone.

abundance: NA
v_gene: TRBV12-5
d_gene: NA
j_gene: TRBJ2-1
CDR3nt: TGTGCTAGTGGTTCCGGGCGGACTAATGAGCAGTTCTTC
CDR3aa: CASGSGRTNEQFF

abundance: few
v_gene: TRBV2
d_gene: TRBD2
j_gene: TRBJ2-1
CDR3nt: TGTGCCAGCAGTGGGACTAGCGGGGGCTACAATGAGCAGTTCTTC
CDR3aa: CASSGTSGGYNEQFF

abundance: NA
v_gene: TRBV10-2
d_gene: NA
j_gene: TRBJ2-3
CDR3nt: TGCGCCAGCAGTGAGAACGGCAGACTCACAGATACGCAGTATTTT
CDR3aa: CASSENGRLTDTQYF

abundance: once
v_gene: TRBV25-1
d_gene: NA
j_gene: TRBJ2-7
CDR3nt: TGTGCCAGCTCAGTGAATCTATGGGGCTACGAGCAGTACTTC
CDR3aa: CASSVNLWGYEQYF

abundance: once
v_gene: TRBV4-2
d_gene: NA
j_gene: TRBJ2-2
CDR3nt: TGTGCCAGCAGCCCCTGGGGTCCAGGGGGAATGAGCGGGAGACACACCGGGGAGCTGTTTTTT
CDR3aa: CASSPWGPGGMSGRHTGELFF

abundance: once
v_gene: TRBV9
d_gene: NA
j_gene: TRBJ2-2
CDR3nt: TGTGCCAGCAGGGCGGAGGGCAGCGGGGAGCTGTTTTTT
CDR3aa: CASRAEGSGELFF

abundance: NA
v_gene: TRBV27
d_gene: TRBD1
j_gene: TRBJ2-1
CDR3nt: TGTGCCAGCAGTTCCCTGGACAGGAAGGAGCAGTTCTTC
CDR3aa: CASSSLDRKEQFF

abundance: NA
v_gene: TRBV5-6
d_gene: NA
j_gene: TRBJ2-7
CDR3nt: TGTGCCAGCAGCTTGGTTCTTCAGGACGAGCAGTACTTC
CDR3aa: CASSLVLQDEQYF

abundance: NA
v_gene: TRBV5-4
d_gene: TRBD2
j_gene: TRBJ2-1
CDR3nt: TGTGCCAGCAGCCCCGTTGGACTAGCGGGAGGGAATGAGCAGTTCTTC
CDR3aa: CASSPVGLAGGNEQFF

abundance: NA
v_gene: TRBV11-2
d_gene: TRBD2
j_gene: TRBJ2-1
CDR3nt: TGTGCCAGCAGCTTAGCCGGGACTACAGCCTCCTACAATGAGCAGTTCTTC
CDR3aa: CASSLAGTTASYNEQFF

abundance: NA
v_gene: TRBV11-3
d_gene: NA
j_gene: TRBJ2-5
CDR3nt: TGTGCCAGCAGCTTTGAGGGTGGGGAGACCCAGTACTTC
CDR3aa: CASSFEGGETQYF

abundance: NA
v_gene: TRBV30
d_gene: TRBD1
j_gene: TRBJ1-2
CDR3nt: TGTGCCTGGAGACTAGACAGGGGGCTAAGTGGCTACACCTTC
CDR3aa: CAWRLDRGLSGYTF

abundance: NA
v_gene: TRBV7-2
d_gene: NA
j_gene: TRBJ2-1
CDR3nt: TGTGCCAGCAGCGCACAGGGTCTAAGCTCCTACAATGAGCAGTTCTTC
CDR3aa: CASSAQGLSSYNEQFF

abundance: NA
v_gene: TRBV5-1
d_gene: NA
j_gene: TRBJ1-1
CDR3nt: TGCGCCAGCCACCCCAGGGGTCTGAACACTGAAGCTTTCTTT
CDR3aa: CASHPRGLNTEAFF

abundance: NA
v_gene: TRBV6-6
d_gene: NA
j_gene: TRBJ2-3
CDR3nt: TGTGCCAGCAGTCCCGGACGCCCAGTGTTTTTT
CDR3aa: CASSPGRPVFF

abundance: NA
v_gene: TRBV5-5
d_gene: NA
j_gene: TRBJ2-2
CDR3nt: TGTGCCAGCAGCTTGACCACCAAGGCGAACACCGGGGAGCTGTTTTTT
CDR3aa: CASSLTTKANTGELFF

abundance: NA
v_gene: TRBV5-4
d_gene: TRBD2
j_gene: TRBJ2-3
CDR3nt: TGTGCCAGCAGCTCCCCGGGGGGTGCAGATACGCAGTATTTT
CDR3aa: CASSSPGGADTQYF

abundance: once
v_gene: TRBV2
d_gene: NA
j_gene: TRBJ2-3
CDR3nt: TGTGCCAGCAGCCGGGTGGGGGCGCGGGGCACAGATACGCAGTATTTT
CDR3aa: CASSRVGARGTDTQYF

abundance: NA
v_gene: TRBV2
d_gene: TRBD1
j_gene: TRBJ1-3
CDR3nt: TGTGCCAGCGAACAGGGGATCCACTCTGGAAACACCATATATTTT
CDR3aa: CASEQGIHSGNTIYF

abundance: once
v_gene: TRBV27
d_gene: NA
j_gene: TRBJ2-7
CDR3nt: TGTGCCAGCAGGCAAGGGCTCCCCAACGAGCAGTACTTC
CDR3aa: CASRQGLPNEQYF

abundance: NA
v_gene: TRBV28
d_gene: TRBD1
j_gene: TRBJ2-7
CDR3nt: TGTGCCAGCAGAGACAGGGAACGGTACGAGCAGTACTTC
CDR3aa: CASRDRERYEQYF

abundance: once
v_gene: TRBV5-4
d_gene: TRBD1
j_gene: TRBJ2-7
CDR3nt: TGTGCCAGCAGCGGCCTAGGACAGGGGGACTCCTACGAGCAGTACTTC
CDR3aa: CASSGLGQGDSYEQYF